A selection of T cell receptor beta chains follows, all from one sample in a study of PD-L1 blockade in urothelial cancer. Sequencing was performed with immunoSEQ multiplex PCR; in TCRdb, only in-frame clones are kept and a portion is missing. The sample comprises 58,000 or so clones, around 81% of which are singletons, and 2.5% to 3.5% rests with the top ten. The sample consisted of PBMCs, taken around atezolizumab (anti-PD-L1) treatment. The receptors were sampled from a man between 65 and 79 years old with urothelial cancer. CDR3s include the opening cysteine and the closing phenylalanine or tryptophan. The D gene is left open where the match is weak.

TRBD2 TRBV5-8 CASSLTSGRDTDTQYF
NA TRBV6-1 CACKTGGEKLFF
NA TRBV7-6 CASSLGARTNYGYTF
TRBD2 TRBV10-1 CASSGGGLPQQFF
NA TRBV2 CASRKTDPEAFF
TRBD1 TRBV18 CASSPAGTGTYGYTF
TRBD2 TRBV5-1 CASSLEVGLAAQNTQYF
TRBD2 TRBV2 CASREGLAGAIAKNIQYF
NA TRBV28 CASRRGGYSGNTIYF
TRBD2 TRBV18 CASSPQLTGTSGSSYNEQFF
TRBD2 TRBV6-1 CASSGLAGGIDEQFF
TRBD1 TRBV5-4 CASSWTTGGLGETQYF
NA TRBV6-5 CASSYPDTYEQYF
NA TRBV5-6 CASSFTGKETQYF
NA TRBV6-1 CASSENLGGNQPQHF
NA TRBV15 CATSREGSAATYEQYF
TRBD1 TRBV25-1 CASSDRTGKGNTEAFF
TRBD1 TRBV10-1 CASSGGTADQPFVEQYF
NA TRBV6-1 CASKGGISNQPQHF
NA TRBV4-2 CASSQPGWNTEAFF
NA TRBV2 CASSEARAEQFF
NA TRBV2 CASRSGIYTDTQYF
TRBD2 TRBV27 CASSPSWGGYEQYF
NA TRBV25-1 CASSEYGGSYEKLFF
TRBD2 TRBV18 CASSPIAGGDTQYF
TRBD1 TRBV5-1 CASSWTGGKTYEQYF
NA TRBV30 CAWSVPLGQFSTDTQYF
TRBD1 TRBV4-1 CASSQEGTAYSNQPQHF
NA TRBV7-2 CASSLRGITGELFF
NA TRBV7-2 CASSFDGGKYEQYF
TRBD1 TRBV10-3 CAIRLGTGNYEQYF
NA TRBV7-9 CASSLEGGTGVYF
TRBD1 TRBV5-4 CASLIGQGSDTQYF
NA TRBV5-4 CASSLDSHYGYTF
TRBD1 TRBV10-2 CASSFSLPGQPKETQYF
NA TRBV6-5 CASSPFTGPYEQYF
NA TRBV28 CASSFSGSYEQYF
NA TRBV14 CASSQQYSGNTIYF
TRBD1 TRBV5-1 CASSLTAGTGYYNEQFF
TRBD1 TRBV5-1 CASRTGTGTDTQYF
TRBD2 TRBV19 CASSIMGLAYNEQFF
TRBD1 TRBV2 CATSDRVPYEQYF
TRBD1 TRBV5-4 CASSSGQPYEQYF
NA TRBV5-1 CASRRLLGRDNEQFF
NA TRBV30 CAWRWGRGSHGYTF